The 18 T cell receptor beta chains below all came from one sample that was sequenced in a study of T-cell reconstitution after alpha-beta-depleted transplantation in children. Molecular barcoding with unique molecular identifiers was used for the TCRbeta library. Each CDR3 protein is one row after TCRdb ran MiXCR on the PCR reads. The sample gives a few hundred thousand distinct CDR3 sequences, over 10% of which show up once; approximately 2.1% is in the top ten. Source: PBMCs, mostly from graft donor cells, taken 360 days after TCRalphabeta/CD19-depleted stem cell transplant. Source of these receptors: a male patient younger than 18 who had a stem cell transplant for acute myeloid leukemia, so the T cells may come from the graft donor.

This clonotype appeared a few times. The chain combines TRBV5-1 with TRBJ2-7, with 8 positions matching TRBD2. Unmatched junction bases numbered 6, after V lost 2 bases and J lost 5 bases. The length of the CDR3 is 14 residues. Germline CDR1 reads SGHRS; CDR2 reads YFSETQ. The DNA for the CDR3 is TGCGCCAGCAGCTTTGGCCTAGCGGGTGACGAGCAGTACTTC. Translated: CASSFGLAGDEQYF.

This chain connects TRBV28 to TRBJ1-1; 8 positions match TRBD1. The CDR3 runs to 13 residues. Unmatched junction bases numbered 8, after V lost 3 bases and J lost 11 bases. CDR1 MDHEN and CDR2 SYDVKM come from the germline V gene. The CDR3 reads CASSFLGPGGAFF. The CDR3 DNA sequence: TGTGCCAGCAGTTTTTTAGGGCCAGGGGGCGCTTTCTTT.

The CDR3 nucleotides are TGTGCCAGCAGCAGTAGGAGCGGAGCCTCGGATGAGCAGTTCTTC. Its protein is CASSSRSGASDEQFF. The J gene is TRBJ2-1, the V gene TRBV21-1; the table's D gene call, TRBD2, was not cross checked with the DNA. TRBV21-1 is classified as a pseudogene. The CDR3 loop spans 15 amino acids.

This clonotype was counted many times. The chain combines TRBV28 with TRBJ2-6; 9 positions agree with TRBD1. The length of the CDR3 is 17 residues. Germline CDR1 MDHEN, CDR2 SYDVKM. V trimming: 6 bases; J trimming: 0 bases; junction bases outside the gene matches: 6. CDR3 region: CASRSGTGFSGANVLTF. CDR3 coding DNA: TGTGCCAGCAGATCCGGGACAGGGTTCTCTGGGGCCAACGTCCTGACTTTC.

The genes are TRBV14 and TRBJ2-1; tentatively, D is TRBD1 or TRBD2 (5 bases each). This CDR3 has 18 amino acids. Trimming stripped 4 bases from V and 5 bases from J, with 24 bases between. In germline, CDR1 is SGHDN, CDR2 FVKESK. The CDR3 spells CASSRFQRDPLKDNEQFF. The CDR3 DNA sequence: TGTGCCAGCAGCCGATTCCAACGGGACCCACTTAAAGACAATGAGCAGTTCTTC.

This chain uses TRBV28 with TRBJ1-2; the match to TRBD1 covers 9 bases. Germline V gene sequence: CDR1 MDHEN, CDR2 SYDVKM. This CDR3 is built from 15 residues. J was trimmed by 2 bases and V by 5 bases; bases with no gene match: 6. CDR3 bases: TGTGCCAGCAGTAAGAAAGGGACAGGGAACTATGGCTACACCTTC. Translated, it gives CASSKKGTGNYGYTF.

J is TRBJ2-1 and V is TRBV12-3 or TRBV12-4, with TRBD2 matching over 10 bases. This CDR3 has 16 residues. J gave up 6 bases and V 4 bases, and 9 bases lay outside the gene matches. CDR3 bases: TGTGCCAGCAGTTGTGGGTCGGGACTAGCGTCCAATGAGCAGTTCTTC. Translation: CASSCGSGLASNEQFF.

J is TRBJ2-1 and V is TRBV5-1; 13 nucleotides align to TRBD2. The CDR3 runs to 16 residues. CDR1 and CDR2 from the germline V gene are SGHRS and YFSETQ. V dropped 6 bases and J dropped 8; count of bases not matched to a gene: 11. CDR3 in DNA: TGCGCCAGCAAACCGGGACTAGCGGGACGCAAGGATGAGCAGTTCTTC. Protein sequence: CASKPGLAGRKDEQFF.

This clonotype was seen more than once but under ten times. The chain couples TRBV7-3 to TRBJ2-3; no clear D. The CDR3 loop spans 17 amino acids. Germline V gene data show CDR1 as SGHTA and CDR2 as FQGTGA. V lost 4 bases, J lost 8 bases, and 25 bases lay in between. The CDR3 region has the DNA TGTGCCAGCAGCTCCTCTCACCGCTACCACCGTGTGGGTACGCAGTATTTT. Protein product: CASSSSHRYHRVGTQYF. Variable domain in full (rest from reference TRBV7-3 and TRBJ2-3): GAGVSQTPSNKVTEKGKYVELRCDPISGHTALYWYRQSLGQGPEFLIYFQGTGAADDSGLPNDRFFAVRPEGSVSTLKIQRTERGDSAVYLCASSSSHRYHRVGTQYFGPGTRLTVL.

J is TRBJ2-1 and V is TRBV11-2, with a tentative D call TRBD2 (5 bases). The CDR3 loop spans 15 amino acids. Germline V gives CDR1 SGHAT, CDR2 FQNNGV. With 1 base removed from V and 5 bases from J, the gap between germline ends came to 12 bases. CDR3 nucleotide sequence: TGTGCCAGCAGCTTAGCGGGGAGTTTCAACAATGAGCAGTTCTTC. Residues: CASSLAGSFNNEQFF.

The table lists this clonotype with many counts. The J gene is TRBJ2-3, the V gene TRBV29-1; TRBD1 might be the D (5 bases). This CDR3 region has 14 residues. Per the germline V gene, CDR1 is SQVTM and CDR2 is ANQGSEA. Trimming took off 8 bases at V and 3 bases at J, with 18 bases between the two ends. The CDR3 sequence: CSLSQGWLTDTQYF. The CDR3 region has the DNA TGCAGCCTCAGCCAGGGATGGTTGACAGATACGCAGTATTTT.

At least ten counts were recorded for this clonotype. The chain joins TRBV15 to TRBJ2-1; perhaps TRBD2 as D (5 bases). V was trimmed by 0 bases and J by 8 bases, leaving 8 bases between them. CDR1 LNHNV and CDR2 YYDKDF come from the germline V gene (reference sequence). The CDR3 runs 13 residues. CDR3 amino acids: CATSRDGGDEQFF. CDR3 bases: TGTGCCACCAGCAGAGATGGAGGCGATGAGCAGTTCTTC.

V gene TRBV4-3 combines with J gene TRBJ2-2; TRBD2 might be the D (5 bases). Germline V gene sequence: CDR1 LGHNA, CDR2 YSLEER. V lost 0 bases and J lost 6, with 17 bases in between. The CDR3 length is 17 residues. The CDR3 loop is CASSQEGLALISGELFF. The CDR3 DNA reads TGCGCCAGCAGCCAAGAAGGGCTAGCCCTTATCTCCGGGGAGCTGTTTTTT.

This clonotype was detected a few times. The rearrangement joins TRBV15 to TRBJ2-7; D gene ambiguous. Germline V gene sequence: CDR1 LNHNV, CDR2 YYDKDF (reference sequence). CDR3 length equals 12 residues. The V end was cut by 5 bases, the J end by 6 bases, with 11 bases between. The CDR3: CATSGSWGEQYF. The CDR3 DNA reads TGTGCCACCAGCGGTAGTTGGGGCGAGCAGTACTTC.

The V gene is TRBV7-9, the J gene TRBJ2-7, with D uncertain. CDR1 is SEHNR and CDR2 is FQNEAQ in the germline V gene (reference sequence). V was shortened by 1 base and J by 2 bases, with 9 bases between the two germline ends. This CDR3 spans 14 amino acids. Here the CDR3 reads CASSLEYGTYEQYF. The CDR3 DNA reads as TGTGCCAGCAGCTTAGAGTATGGCACCTACGAGCAGTACTTC.

This clonotype was seen many times. J is TRBJ1-5 and V is TRBV21-1; the table's D gene call, TRBD1, was not cross checked with the DNA. TRBV21-1 is designated a pseudogene. This CDR3 has 16 amino acids. CDR3 coding DNA: TGTGCCAGCAGCAAAGAACAGGGATTTCGCAATCAGCCCCAGCATTTT. It yields the protein CASSKEQGFRNQPQHF.

This clonotype was counted many times. The chain recombines TRBV6-1 with TRBJ2-7; D possibly corresponds to TRBD2 (6 bases). The ends were cut back, 5 bases at V and 0 bases at J, with 20 bases in the middle. CDR1 is MNHNS and CDR2 is SASEGT in the germline V gene. The CDR3 is 17 residues long. CDR3 region: CASSLRPGLMSSYEQYF. CDR3 bases: TGTGCCAGCAGTCTAAGGCCGGGACTGATGAGCTCCTACGAGCAGTACTTC.

The gene calls are TRBV7-8 and TRBJ2-3; 8 nucleotides agree with TRBD2. The CDR3 spans 16 residues. V lost 1 base and J lost 3; bases outside the gene matches: 6. Germline CDR1 is SGHVS and CDR2 is FQNEAQ. The CDR3 DNA reads TGTGCCAGCAGCTTAGGGTCCGTAGCGGGGACAGATACGCAGTATTTT. This sequence encodes CASSLGSVAGTDTQYF.